These 5 T cell receptor beta chains share one sample of origin, sequenced in a study of blood T cell repertoires in COVID-19. Using immunoSEQ multiplex PCR, the repertoire was profiled, and TCRdb retains in-frame clones only, with some absent. The sample includes 100,000 to 120,000 clones, roughly 79% of them seen just once. Sequenced sample: peripheral blood. The receptors were gathered from a woman older than 75 with active or convalescent COVID-19.

This chain connects TRBV6-5 to TRBJ2-1, with 7 bases matching TRBD2. The CDR3 is made up of 15 amino acids. Trimming removed 5 bases from V and 0 bases from J; junction bases left unmatched: 4. Germline V gene lookup returns CDR1 MNHEY and CDR2 SVGAGI. CDR3 loop: CASSPSGFSYNEQFF. The CDR3 nucleotides read TGTGCCAGCAGTCCTAGCGGATTCTCCTACAATGAGCAGTTCTTC.

The chain recombines TRBV18 with TRBJ2-3, with a possible D match to TRBD2 (6 bases). CDR1 is KGHSH, CDR2 LQKENI, per germline. The CDR3 has 16 residues. The V end lost 0 bases, the J end lost 0 bases, and 10 bases lay between the germline ends. CDR3 sequence reads: CASSPPGRFSTDTQYF. CDR3 DNA sequence: TGTGCCAGCTCACCACCCGGGAGATTTAGCACAGATACGCAGTATTTT. The full variable domain, its missing parts supplied by reference TRBV18 and TRBJ2-3, is NAGVMQNPRHLVRRRGQEARLRCSPMKGHSHVYWYRQLPEEGLKFMVYLQKENIIDESGMPKERFSAEFPKEGPSILRIQQVVRGDSAAYFCASSPPGRFSTDTQYFGPGTRLTVL.

The rearrangement joins TRBV19 to TRBJ2-7, with 11 bases identical to TRBD2. Germline V lookup: CDR1 LNHDA, CDR2 SQIVND (reference sequence). This CDR3 is 14 amino acids long. The ends lost 6 bases at V and 6 bases at J; junction bases unmatched: 7. The CDR3 here is CASSLLAGETEQYF. CDR3 nucleotides: TGTGCCAGTAGCTTACTAGCGGGAGAGACCGAGCAGTACTTC.

A single count supports this clone. CDR3 protein: CASSLMVSAITDTQYF. The CDR3 DNA reads TGTGCCAGCAGCTTAATGGTTAGCGCAATTACAGATACGCAGTATTTT. The chain joins TRBV7-3 to TRBJ2-3; D perhaps matches TRBD2 (5 bases). V shed 1 base and J shed 3 bases, with 14 bases lying between them. The germline V gene encodes CDR1 SGHTA and CDR2 FQGTGA. The CDR3 spans 16 residues.

This clone showed up just once. The chain is built from TRBV7-6 and TRBJ2-3; 7 positions agree with TRBD2. The V gene end was trimmed by 0 bases and the J gene end by 4 bases; junction bases not matched to a gene: 10. CDR1 is SGHVS and CDR2 is FNYEAQ in the germline V gene. CDR3 size: 17 residues. The CDR3 sequence: CASSLARLGGSADTQYF. The CDR3, as DNA: TGTGCCAGCAGCTTAGCGCGTCTCGGCGGGAGCGCAGATACGCAGTATTTT.